The 18 T cell receptor beta chains presented below share a single source sample, sequenced in a study of T cell repertoires in cytomegalovirus infection. No antigens are known for them. From the reads, TCRdb called clonotypes with MiXCR, one entry per CDR3 protein. Here the sample spans approximately 89,000 distinct CDR3 sequences, 29% being singletons. The material was CD8+ T cells from cultured PBMCs, obtained from culture after CMV antigen stimulation. The receptors shown here come from a human donor in good health (CMV status not recorded). Some clones in this sample may be carry-over from other donors' samples.

This chain links TRBV10-3 with TRBJ1-3, with D uncertain. Germline CDR1 and CDR2: ENHRY and SYGVKD. V lost 9 bases, J lost 8 bases, and 14 bases lay in between. The CDR3 totals 12 residues. For the CDR3, the DNA is TGTGCCATGATGGTTCCCGGGGACACCATATATTTT. Translating it yields CAMMVPGDTIYF.

This clonotype has just a few counts. The rearrangement links TRBV11-1 to TRBJ1-1; D is undetermined. CDR1 is SGHAT and CDR2 is FQDESV in the germline V gene (reference sequence). The CDR3 covers 13 residues. The V end was cut by 0 bases, the J end by 4 bases, with 6 bases between. CDR3 coding DNA: TGTGCCAGCAGCTTAGCGCCTCCCACTGAAGCTTTCTTT. Its translation is CASSLAPPTEAFF.

The V and J genes are TRBV7-4 and TRBJ1-1; no clear D gene. Per the germline V gene, CDR1 is SGHVT and CDR2 is SQSDAQ. V gave up 1 base and J gave up 4 bases, with 13 bases separating them. The CDR3 runs 15 residues. The CDR3 loop is CASSLVLGEGTEAFF. The CDR3 nucleotides are TGTGCCAGCAGCTTAGTTCTCGGGGAGGGCACTGAAGCTTTCTTT.

Worth noting for this clonotype: Germline and junction disagree at one end, which may indicate a read error. The chain combines TRBV6-5 with TRBJ2-1, with D unclear. Germline CDR1 MNHEY, CDR2 SVGAGI. The CDR3 sequence is 13 residues long. CDR3 sequence reads: CANSPHIDNEQFF. The CDR3 bases are TGTGCCAACAGTCCCCACATAGACAATGAGCAGTTCTTC.

V and J are TRBV27 and TRBJ2-1; perhaps TRBD2 as D (6 bases). Looked up from germline, CDR1 is MNHEY and CDR2 is SMNVEV (reference sequence). Trimming removed 6 bases from V and 0 bases from J, with 9 bases in between. The CDR3 covers 14 residues. The DNA of the CDR3 is TGTGCCAGCAGCCGGGGGAGCTCCTACAATGAGCAGTTCTTC. Its translation: CASSRGSSYNEQFF.

A few counts support this clonotype. CDR3 protein: CASSWGARTEAFF. CDR3 nucleotide sequence: TGTGCCAGTAGTTGGGGGGCCAGGACTGAAGCTTTCTTT. The chain combines TRBV19 with TRBJ1-1; perhaps TRBD1 as D (6 bases). V lost 5 bases, J lost 5 bases, and 12 bases lay in between. Germline V gives CDR1 LNHDA, CDR2 SQIVND (reference sequence). The CDR3 spans 13 residues. Full variable domain (outside the CDR3, taken from reference TRBV19 and TRBJ1-1): DGGITQSPKYLFRKEGQNVTLSCEQNLNHDAMYWYRQDPGQGLRLIYYSQIVNDFQKGDIAEGYSVSREKKESFPLTVTSAQKNPTAFYLCASSWGARTEAFFGQGTRLTVV.

There are many counts of this clonotype. CDR3 coding DNA: TGTGCCAGCAGCTTATTTGGAGCGGTAGTGGATGAGCAGTTCTTC. This gives the protein CASSLFGAVVDEQFF. This chain links TRBV11-2 with TRBJ2-1; weak D call: TRBD2 (5 bases). Per the germline V gene, CDR1 is SGHAT and CDR2 is FQNNGV. V gave up 2 bases and J gave up 8 bases, with 16 bases separating them. The CDR3 is 15 amino acids.

The chain couples TRBV20-1 to TRBJ1-6; a weak D match, TRBD1 (6 bases). Germline V gene lookup returns CDR1 DFQATT and CDR2 SNEGSKA (reference sequence). The CDR3 extends over 15 amino acids. The V end lost 6 bases, the J end lost 9 bases, and 21 bases lay between the germline ends. The DNA for the CDR3 is TGCAGTGCCACAAATCCAGGGGAGATTGGTTCACCCCTCCACTTT. Protein: CSATNPGEIGSPLHF.

This clonotype turned up a few times. The V call is TRBV20-1, the J call TRBJ1-1, with D unclear. Trimming took off 0 bases at V and 6 bases at J, with 8 bases between the two ends. The CDR3 is 12 residues long. Germline-derived CDR1 and CDR2 are DFQATT and SNEGSKA (reference sequence). This CDR3 is CSARDPDSEAFF. The CDR3 nucleotides are TGCAGTGCTAGAGATCCCGACTCTGAAGCTTTCTTT.

V usage is TRBV7-6 and J usage is TRBJ2-5; D call uncertain. CDR3 length equals 13 residues. V lost 5 bases and J 5 bases, leaving 12 bases between the germline ends. In germline, CDR1 is SGHVS, CDR2 FNYEAQ. The CDR3 DNA follows: TGTGCCAGCAGCCCTCGGGTTAGGGAGACCCAGTACTTC. As protein: CASSPRVRETQYF.

V is TRBV27 and J is TRBJ2-7; D not certain. The CDR3 totals 16 residues. Germline CDR1 reads MNHEY; CDR2 reads SMNVEV (reference sequence). V lost 0 bases to trimming and J lost 2 bases, with 14 bases between them. The CDR3 sequence is CASSLSNFLSAYEQYF. The CDR3 bases are TGTGCCAGCAGTTTATCGAACTTTCTATCTGCCTACGAGCAGTACTTC.

The chain links TRBV6-2 or TRBV6-3 to TRBJ2-1, with TRBD1 matching 7 bases. The CDR3 loop spans 15 amino acids. V was clipped by 5 bases and J by 4 bases; unmatched bases: 8. Looked up from germline, CDR1 is MNHEY and CDR2 is SVGEGT. As DNA, the CDR3 is TGTGCCAGCAGTCTCGGGACAGCTCCTTACAATGAGCAGTTCTTC. It encodes CASSLGTAPYNEQFF.

At least ten counts were recorded for this clonotype. The chain couples TRBV7-2 to TRBJ2-1, with 7 positions matching TRBD2. Losses at the gene ends were 6 bases for V and 0 bases for J; bases not matched to a gene: 8. This CDR3 comprises 16 residues. Germline-derived CDR1 and CDR2 are SGHTA and FQGNSA. DNA of the CDR3: TGTGCCAGCAGACATGGGGGGGTGAGCTCCTACAATGAGCAGTTCTTC. Protein: CASRHGGVSSYNEQFF.

The V call is TRBV20-1, the J call TRBJ1-4; the match to TRBD1 covers 7 bases. The germline gives CDR1 DFQATT, CDR2 SNEGSKA (reference sequence). CDR3 length: 19 residues. J lost 3 bases, V lost 0 bases, and 16 bases had no gene match. The chain's CDR3 is CSARDLRASGGTANEKLFF. CDR3 nucleotides: TGCAGTGCTAGAGATCTCCGGGCAAGTGGAGGGACAGCTAATGAAAAACTGTTTTTT.

The chain is built from TRBV19 and TRBJ1-1; no clear D gene. Germline CDR1 is LNHDA and CDR2 is SQIVND (reference sequence). Between the trimmed V and J ends, which lost 3 bases and 0 bases, there was a span of 8 bases. The CDR3 runs 14 residues. CDR3 in amino acids: CASSIGQMNTEAFF. As DNA, the CDR3 is TGTGCCAGTAGTATTGGGCAGATGAACACTGAAGCTTTCTTT. The complete variable domain, with remaining parts taken from reference TRBV19 and TRBJ1-1, reads DGGITQSPKYLFRKEGQNVTLSCEQNLNHDAMYWYRQDPGQGLRLIYYSQIVNDFQKGDIAEGYSVSREKKESFPLTVTSAQKNPTAFYLCASSIGQMNTEAFFGQGTRLTVV.

As regards this clonotype: This may arise from a read error, as a much more abundant clone is one base away. This likely comes from a read error, as the CDR3 has no conserved phenylalanine or tryptophan at its end. J is TRBJ1-2 and V is TRBV19; a weak D match, TRBD1 (5 bases). Germline lookup yields CDR1 LNHDA and CDR2 SQIVND (reference sequence). The V end lost 6 bases, the J end lost 2 bases, and 10 bases lay between the germline ends. The CDR3 has 13 amino acids. The CDR3 region has the DNA TGTGCCAGTAGGAATGACAGAAACTATGGCTACACCTCC. It codes for CASRNDRNYGYTS.

The V gene is TRBV29-1, the J gene TRBJ1-5; D remains unclear. The V and J ends lost 5 bases and 2 bases respectively, with 13 bases between them. CDR3 length equals 14 residues. Germline V gives CDR1 SQVTM, CDR2 ANQGSEA. CDR3 sequence: CSVSEGYGNQPQHF. Written as DNA, the CDR3 is TGCAGCGTTTCGGAGGGTTACGGCAATCAGCCCCAGCATTTT.

Remarks on this clonotype: A read error may produce the germline difference seen at one junction end. The chain links TRBV19 to TRBJ2-6; D unclear. The CDR3 length is 15 residues. In germline, CDR1 is LNHDA, CDR2 SQIVND (reference sequence). The CDR3 is CVSTFAASGANVLTF. CDR3 in DNA: TGTGTCAGTACCTTTGCAGCCTCTGGGGCCAACGTCCTGACTTTC.